These 11 T cell receptor beta chains were sequenced from one sample in a study of breast tumors, draining lymph nodes, adjacent tissues. MiXCR, run by TCRdb on the multiplex PCR reads, gives a single entry per CDR3 protein. The sample lists about 140,000 distinct CDR3 sequences; 32% were seen once. The lymph nodes were axillary draining lymph nodes from breast cancer patients. Material for sequencing was axillary lymph node tissue. These receptor sequences come from a female donor with breast cancer. Some clones in this sample may be carry-over from other donors' samples.

This clonotype appeared many times. The rearrangement links TRBV7-2 to TRBJ1-4, with 8 bases fitting TRBD1. The CDR3 has 15 residues. Per the germline V gene, CDR1 is SGHTA and CDR2 is FQGNSA. After removal of 1 base from V and 5 bases from J, the junction contained 3 bases not matched to a gene. The CDR3 DNA is TGTGCCAGCAGCTTAGGGGACAGGAGCAATGAAAAACTGTTTTTT. Translation gives CASSLGDRSNEKLFF. Full variable domain (remainder filled in from reference TRBV7-2 and TRBJ1-4): GAGVSQSPSNKVTEKGKDVELRCDPISGHTALYWYRQSLGQGLEFLIYFQGNSAPDKSGLPSDRFSAERTGGSVSTLTIQRTQQEDSAVYLCASSLGDRSNEKLFFGSGTQLSVL.

This clonotype was seen only a few times. CDR3 protein: CAISERGVRAEAFF. The DNA for the CDR3 is TGTGCCATCAGTGAACGGGGGGTCAGGGCTGAAGCTTTCTTT. The rearrangement links TRBV10-3 to TRBJ1-1, with TRBD1 as a possible D gene (5 bases). The CDR3 consists of 14 residues. The ends were cut back, 3 bases at V and 6 bases at J, with 14 bases in the middle. Germline V gene data show CDR1 as ENHRY and CDR2 as SYGVKD.

In this sample, this clonotype turned up many times. The rearrangement uses TRBV10-3 and TRBJ2-7; TRBD1 is a possible D gene (6 bases). With 6 bases removed from V and 2 bases from J, the gap between germline ends came to 17 bases. The CDR3 runs 15 residues. Germline-derived CDR1 and CDR2 are ENHRY and SYGVKD. As DNA, the CDR3 is TGTGCCATCAGACCTCCCGGGACATCAACCTACGAGCAGTACTTC. Protein: CAIRPPGTSTYEQYF.

This sequence joins TRBV5-4 and TRBJ1-3, with D tentatively TRBD1 (6 bases). Trimming left V 1 base short and J 4 bases short, with 9 bases between. Germline lookup yields CDR1 SGHNT and CDR2 YYREEE (reference sequence). The CDR3 consists of 14 residues. This CDR3 reads CASSLFGTGNTIYF. CDR3 sequence (DNA): TGTGCCAGCAGCTTGTTTGGGACAGGAAACACCATATATTTT.

V gene TRBV12-3 or TRBV12-4 combines with J gene TRBJ2-7; the match to TRBD1 covers 10 bases. The trim removed 6 bases at V and 2 bases at J, leaving 7 bases unmatched. The CDR3 has 15 residues. This CDR3 reads CASSQGQGRPYEQYF. CDR3 nucleotides: TGTGCCAGCAGCCAGGGACAGGGGAGACCCTACGAGCAGTACTTC.

This clonotype appeared many times. The chain combines TRBV6-1 with TRBJ1-2; D is ambiguous. V lost 0 bases and J lost 10, with 9 bases in between. The germline CDR1 and CDR2 sequences are MNHNS and SASEGT. The CDR3 loop spans 12 amino acids. The CDR3 bases are TGTGCCAGCAGTGAAGCGGGTCCTCACTACACCTTC. This translates into CASSEAGPHYTF.

Worth noting for this clonotype: A read error is likely, as this CDR3 ends without the conserved phenylalanine or tryptophan. The chain uses TRBV7-6 and TRBJ2-2; 8 nucleotides agree with TRBD2. The germline gives CDR1 SGHVS, CDR2 FNYEAQ. The CDR3 spans 20 residues. V trimming: 8 bases; J trimming: 1 base; junction bases outside the gene matches: 21. CDR3 in DNA: TGTGCCAGCGACCCTCCGGTGGACCGGGAGGGACGATGGAACACCGGGGAGCTGTTTCTT. Residues: CASDPPVDREGRWNTGELFL.

This chain joins TRBV29-1 and TRBJ1-4; D gene unclear. V lost 2 bases and J lost 1, with 5 bases in between. The germline V gene has CDR1 SQVTM and CDR2 ANQGSEA. The CDR3 loop spans 13 amino acids. The CDR3 sequence is CSVELGTNEKLFF. CDR3 in DNA: TGCAGCGTTGAACTTGGAACTAATGAAAAACTGTTTTTT.

Ten or more counts support this clonotype. The J gene is TRBJ1-6, the V gene TRBV28; possibly TRBD1 for D (6 bases). Germline V gene sequence: CDR1 MDHEN, CDR2 SYDVKM. The CDR3 length is 12 residues. Trimming removed 7 bases from V and 12 bases from J, with 13 bases in between. In DNA, the CDR3 is TGTGCCAGCACAATAGGGGGTTTACCCCTCCACTTT. This translates into CASTIGGLPLHF.

This clonotype was counted ten times or more. The V gene is TRBV6-6, the J gene TRBJ2-2; D is uncertain. This CDR3 is built from 17 residues. CDR1 MNHNY and CDR2 SVGAGI come from the germline V gene (reference sequence). V lost 5 bases and J 0 bases, leaving 16 bases between the germline ends. CDR3 coding DNA: TGTGCCAGCAGTCACCCCCCGGGCACACCGAACACCGGGGAGCTGTTTTTT. This codes for CASSHPPGTPNTGELFF.

This clonotype was recorded many times. The chain has TRBV19 and TRBJ2-7; D gene ambiguous. Germline CDR1 LNHDA, CDR2 SQIVND (reference sequence). Trimming cost V 4 bases and J 6 bases, with 10 bases left between them. The CDR3 covers 12 residues. For the CDR3, the DNA is TGTGCCAGTAGTACCCCTTTGGGCGAGCAGTACGTC. It codes for CASSTPLGEQYV.